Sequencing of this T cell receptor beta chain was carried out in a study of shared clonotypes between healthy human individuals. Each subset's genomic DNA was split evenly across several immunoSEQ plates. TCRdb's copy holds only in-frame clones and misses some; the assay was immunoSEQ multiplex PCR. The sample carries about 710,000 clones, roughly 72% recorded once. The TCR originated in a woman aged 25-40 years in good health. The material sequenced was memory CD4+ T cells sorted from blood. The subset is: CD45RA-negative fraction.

CDR3 nucleotide sequence: TGTGCCAGCAGCTTTCCCGGACAGGGGTGGGATGAGCAGTTCTTC. Its translation is CASSFPGQGWDEQFF. This chain connects TRBV5-8 to TRBJ2-1, with 9 bases lining up with TRBD1. The germline V gene has CDR1 SGHTS and CDR2 YDEGEE. The junction had 8 bases not matched to a gene; V was cut back by 2 bases and J by 8 bases. This CDR3 is built from 15 residues.